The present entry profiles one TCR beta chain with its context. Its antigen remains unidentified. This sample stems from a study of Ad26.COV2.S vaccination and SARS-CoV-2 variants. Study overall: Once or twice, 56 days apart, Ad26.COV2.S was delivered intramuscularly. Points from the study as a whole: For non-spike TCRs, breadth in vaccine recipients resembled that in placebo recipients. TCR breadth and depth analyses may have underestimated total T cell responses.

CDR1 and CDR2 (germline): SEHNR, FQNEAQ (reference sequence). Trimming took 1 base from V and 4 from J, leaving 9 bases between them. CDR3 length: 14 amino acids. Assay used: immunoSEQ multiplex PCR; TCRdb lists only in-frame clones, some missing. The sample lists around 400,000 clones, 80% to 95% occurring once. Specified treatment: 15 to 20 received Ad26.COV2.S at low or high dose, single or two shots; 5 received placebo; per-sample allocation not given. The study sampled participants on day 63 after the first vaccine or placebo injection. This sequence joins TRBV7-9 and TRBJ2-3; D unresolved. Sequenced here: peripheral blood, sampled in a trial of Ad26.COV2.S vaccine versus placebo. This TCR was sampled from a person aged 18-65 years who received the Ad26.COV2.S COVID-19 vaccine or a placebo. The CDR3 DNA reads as TGTGCCAGCAGCTTAGAAGAGGTATCAGATACGCAGTATTTT. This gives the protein CASSLEEVSDTQYF.